Listed here is a single TCR beta chain. A J-beta primer mix and a sample-barcoded 5' primer were used in a second PCR of roughly 6 to 11 cycles. A single record per CDR3 protein comes from TCRdb applying MiXCR to the 5' RACE reads. This sample has about 670,000 distinct CDR3 sequences, with about 50% found just once. These data originate in a study of blood T cells in healthy people across ages. The trim removed 6 bases at V and 11 bases at J, leaving 20 bases unmatched. CDR3 size: 16 residues. In germline, CDR1 is MDHEN, CDR2 SYDVKM. The chain links TRBV28 to TRBJ2-5; 8 bases are shared with TRBD2. The TCR comes from a woman aged 80 or over in good health. Sequenced sample: blood. CDR3 in amino acids: CASSVVGPGGKGEQYF. CDR3 DNA: TGTGCCAGCAGCGTCGTCGGCCCGGGAGGGAAGGGAGAGCAGTACTTC.